This TCR beta chain emerged from a study of shared clonotypes between healthy human individuals. As for this clone: As yet, its antigen is unknown.

The ends were cut back, 3 bases at V and 9 bases at J, with 18 bases in the middle. This CDR3 has 14 residues. Germline V CDR1 and CDR2: MDHEN, SYDVKM. Produced via immunoSEQ multiplex PCR; TCRdb's table is partial and in-frame only. The table records about 2 million clones, 95% of them present only once. Notes on the study in general: Blood was the sole source, and tissue repertoires probably differ.

This clonotype was sampled from a man aged 18 to 30 in good health. The rearrangement uses TRBV28 and TRBJ2-7, with D uncertain. The sample was naive CD4+ T cells sorted from blood. Subset described: CD45RA+ positively selected. CDR3 DNA sequence: TGTGCCAGCAGTTTCCCGCCCTTACGGAGCCCGCAGTACTTC. It is translated as CASSFPPLRSPQYF. The full variable domain, rest sourced from reference TRBV28 and TRBJ2-7, is DVKVTQSSRYLVKRTGEKVFLECVQDMDHENMFWYRQDPGLGLRLIYFSYDVKMKEKGDIPEGYSVSREKKERFSLILESASTNQTSMYLCASSFPPLRSPQYFGPGTRLTVT.